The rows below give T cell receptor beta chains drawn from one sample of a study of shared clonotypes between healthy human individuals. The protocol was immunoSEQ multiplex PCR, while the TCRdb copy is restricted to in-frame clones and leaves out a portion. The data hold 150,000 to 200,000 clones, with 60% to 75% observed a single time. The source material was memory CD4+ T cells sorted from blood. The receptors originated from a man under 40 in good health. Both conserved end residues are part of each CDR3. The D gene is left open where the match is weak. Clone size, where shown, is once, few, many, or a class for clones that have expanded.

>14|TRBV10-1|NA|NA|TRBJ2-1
CASSESDRYNEQFF
TGCGCCAGCAGTGAGTCGGATCGGTACAATGAGCAGTTCTTC
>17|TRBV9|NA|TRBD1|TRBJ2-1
CASSVVAGTGTYNEQFF
TGTGCCAGCAGCGTAGTAGCCGGGACAGGGACATACAATGAGCAGTTCTTC
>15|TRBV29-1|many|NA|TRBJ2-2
CSVGPGAAGAGELFF
TGCAGCGTAGGCCCAGGGGCGGCCGGGGCCGGGGAGCTGTTTTTT
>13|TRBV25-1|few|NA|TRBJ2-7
CASSPVGSNEQYF
TGTGCCAGCTCGCCTGTGGGGTCCAACGAGCAGTACTTC
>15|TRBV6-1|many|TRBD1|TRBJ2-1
CASSDRQGAYNEQFF
TGTGCCAGCAGTGACAGACAGGGGGCTTATAATGAGCAGTTCTTC
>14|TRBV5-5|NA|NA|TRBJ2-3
CASSFGQLTDTQYF
TGTGCCAGCAGCTTTGGACAGCTCACAGATACGCAGTATTTT
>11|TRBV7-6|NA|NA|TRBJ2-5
CASSSEETQYF
TGTGCCAGCAGCTCCGAAGAGACCCAGTACTTC
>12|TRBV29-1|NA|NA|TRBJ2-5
CSVGGVQETQYF
TGCAGCGTTGGGGGGGTGCAAGAGACCCAGTACTTC
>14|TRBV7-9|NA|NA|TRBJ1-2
CASSPGGANYGYTF
TGTGCCAGCAGCCCGGGGGGAGCTAACTATGGCTACACCTTC
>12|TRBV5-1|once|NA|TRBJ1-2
CASSLVGYGYTF
TGCGCCAGCAGCTTGGTGGGTTATGGCTACACCTTC
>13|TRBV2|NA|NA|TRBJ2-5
CASSEYGQETQYF
TGTGCCAGCAGTGAATACGGGCAAGAGACCCAGTACTTC
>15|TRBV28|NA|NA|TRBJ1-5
CASSSLDRRNQPQHF
TGTGCCAGCAGTTCCCTAGACAGACGCAATCAGCCCCAGCATTTT
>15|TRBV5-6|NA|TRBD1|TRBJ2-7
CASSAAGTASYEQYF
TGTGCCAGCAGCGCCGCCGGGACAGCCTCCTACGAGCAGTACTTC
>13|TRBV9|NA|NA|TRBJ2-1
CASSVSADDEQFF
TGTGCCAGCAGCGTCTCAGCCGACGATGAGCAGTTCTTC
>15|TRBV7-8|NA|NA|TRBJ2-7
CASSSSGSRRPEQYF
TGTGCCAGCAGCTCCTCCGGGAGCAGACGTCCCGAGCAGTACTTC
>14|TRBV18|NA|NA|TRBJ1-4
CASSPLGGTEKLFF
TGTGCCAGCTCACCCCTCGGGGGAACTGAAAAACTGTTTTTT
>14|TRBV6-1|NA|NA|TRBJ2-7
CASSPGQALYEQYF
TGTGCCAGCAGCCCGGGACAAGCGCTCTACGAGCAGTACTTC